The source of this T cell receptor (beta chain) is a study of T cells in Graves' hyperthyroidism and ophthalmopathy. RNA transcripts gave rise to amplified TCR beta CDR3 regions. HTBI primers were employed in a first-round RT-PCR of the TCR CDR3. TCRdb passed the multiplex PCR reads through MiXCR, listing each CDR3 protein once. The sample consists of about 760,000 distinct CDR3 sequences, about 35% of them appearing once. Points from the study as a whole: Classification by a 13 V-J model distinguished ophthalmopathy from stable hyperthyroidism. Expanded thyroid clonotypes (above 0.001) were mostly also found in blood.

Per the germline V gene, CDR1 is SGHTA and CDR2 is FQGNSA. The CDR3 sequence is 15 residues long. The study defined stable Graves' hyperthyroidism as no ophthalmopathy progression within 18 months. On this clonotype itself: What it binds is unknown. An end of the junction differs from the germline gene, which may be a read error.

Material for sequencing was blood. The sequence was obtained from a woman in her forties with Graves' hyperthyroidism. The chain is built from TRBV7-2 and TRBJ1-2; TRBD1 is a possible D gene (5 bases). CDR3 sequence reads: CASSLGQGGNYGCTF. The CDR3 nucleotides read TGTGCCAGCAGCTTAGGGCAGGGAGGTAACTATGGCTGCACCTTC.